The clone carrying this T cell receptor (beta chain) was counted between two and nine times. Antigen unknown. This specimen belongs to a study of post-analysis software for immune sequencing data. In the study overall: There were relapsing-remitting, secondary progressive and progressive-relapsing multiple sclerosis among the disease courses included. Study conclusions and caveats: Among 5 or 6 TRBV segments more frequent in patients than controls were TRBV5-6, TRBV5-1 and TRBV20-1. The F measure placed samples prepared in the same batch into strongly shared clusters. Significantly lower normalized Chao1 diversity was seen in multiple sclerosis patients than in controls.

Unique molecular identifiers had been added to the TCR beta cDNA libraries. The T cell input of roughly 0.9 to 11 million gave about half a million cDNA molecules. A single record per CDR3 protein comes from TCRdb applying MiXCR to the PCR reads. In the table there are about 460,000 distinct CDR3 sequences, around 40% of which are singletons. V dropped 6 bases and J dropped 3; count of bases not matched to a gene: 5. The CDR3 covers 12 residues. The germline V gene has CDR1 DFQATT and CDR2 SNEGSKA (reference sequence). The clonotype comes from a girl aged 10-17 years with multiple sclerosis. The sequenced sample consisted of blood. The chain joins TRBV20-1 to TRBJ2-7; TRBD1 agrees at 7 bases. CDR3: CSAFRDSYEQYF. DNA of the CDR3: TGCAGTGCGTTCCGGGACAGCTACGAGCAGTACTTC.